This TCR beta chain was found in a study of cytomegalovirus exposure and HLA in healthy donors. General study points: For most TCR sequences rarity was the rule, although some public TCRs occurred in many donors.

Amplification used 60 Vbeta primers and 13 Jbeta primers. Only in-frame clones appear in the TCRdb table, and some are missing; sequencing was by immunoSEQ multiplex PCR. The data contain around 150,000 clones, 70% to 90% of them singletons. V shed 2 bases and J 5 bases; nucleotides not matched to a gene: 11. The CDR3 covers 16 residues. The germline gives CDR1 MNHNY, CDR2 SVGAGI (reference sequence). About this clone itself: Antigen specificity is unknown.

The TCR sequence derives from a man aged 18 to 29 in good health and CMV-seropositive. The V call is TRBV6-6, the J call TRBJ2-7; 8 nucleotides agree with TRBD1. Sequencing was done on a sample of PBMCs. CDR3 protein: CASSYPKGQGVHEQYF. The CDR3 bases are TGTGCCAGCAGTTACCCAAAAGGACAGGGCGTACACGAGCAGTACTTC.